This passage covers 23 T cell receptor beta chains from one sample sequenced in a study of neurological immune-mediated disorders. TCRdb fed the 5' RACE reads into MiXCR, producing one record per CDR3 protein. The sample holds 100,000 or so distinct CDR3 sequences; 13% are singletons and the top ten take under 6%. Time point in this sample: longitudinal time-point 2. Sequencing was done on a sample of PBMCs. These receptors were collected from a female donor with HTLV-1-associated myelopathy (HAM/TSP).

A remark on this clonotype: A much larger clone is a single base away; this may be a read error. This chain connects TRBV7-2 to TRBJ2-6; 10 nucleotides match TRBD1. Germline values: CDR1 SGHTA, CDR2 FQGNSA. CDR3 length: 18 residues. The CDR3 nucleotides are TGTGCCAGCAGCTCCAGCCAGACAGGGGGCGCTGGGGCCAACGTCCTGAATTTC. Amino acid sequence: CASSSSQTGGAGANVLNF.

This clonotype was picked up many times. The gene calls are TRBV2 and TRBJ1-6; no reliable D call. The CDR3 has 13 amino acids. Germline CDR1 reads SNHLY; CDR2 reads FYNNEI. Trimming shortened V by 6 bases and J by 4 bases, and 7 bases separated the two germline ends. The CDR3, as DNA: TGTGCCAGCAGACAGTCATATAATTCACCCCTCCACTTT. Translating gives CASRQSYNSPLHF. The whole variable domain, filled in from reference TRBV2 and TRBJ1-6, reads EPEVTQTPSHQVTQMGQEVILRCVPISNHLYFYWYRQILGQKVEFLVSFYNNEISEKSEIFDDQFSVERPDGSNFTLKIRSTKLEDSAMYFCASRQSYNSPLHFGNGTRLTVT.

This clonotype occurred many times. The chain is built from TRBV7-2 and TRBJ2-5; D possibly uses TRBD1 or TRBD2 (5 bases each). The V and J ends lost 5 bases and 3 bases respectively, with 25 bases between them. CDR1 and CDR2 from the germline V gene are SGHTA and FQGNSA. The CDR3 extends over 18 amino acids. CDR3: CASSPNYVGGPIEETQYF. DNA for the CDR3: TGTGCCAGCAGCCCTAATTACGTTGGGGGACCGATAGAAGAGACCCAGTACTTC.

The rearrangement uses TRBV7-8 and TRBJ2-2, with D uncertain. Per the germline V gene, CDR1 is SGHVS and CDR2 is FQNEAQ. The V gene lost 1 base and the J gene lost 1 base, with 7 bases spanning the gap. The CDR3 runs to 15 residues. The CDR3 region has the DNA TGTGCCAGCAGCTTAGACGCCCTGAACACCGGGGAGCTGTTTTTT. It translates to CASSLDALNTGELFF.

This clonotype rates as medium-sized. The genes are TRBV9 and TRBJ2-7, with D perhaps TRBD1 or TRBD2 (5 bases each). Germline loops: CDR1 SGDLS, CDR2 YYNGEE. Trimming pared 0 bases from V and 5 bases from J, leaving 9 bases between. The CDR3 spans 13 residues. CDR3 sequence: CASSVAGGNEQYF. As DNA, the CDR3 is TGTGCCAGCAGCGTAGCTGGGGGAAACGAGCAGTACTTC.

This clonotype has ten or more counts. This chain uses TRBV24-1 with TRBJ2-5; TRBD1 is a possible D gene (5 bases). The CDR3 runs 14 residues. Germline CDR1 KGHDR, CDR2 SFDVKD. Trimming cost V 1 base and J 0 bases, with 5 bases left between them. The CDR3 region is CATSDFRDQETQYF. The CDR3 DNA follows: TGTGCCACCAGTGATTTCAGGGACCAAGAGACCCAGTACTTC.

The sample holds many counts of this clonotype. This rearrangement joins TRBV5-1 to TRBJ2-3, with D possibly matching TRBD2 (5 bases). The CDR3 has 14 amino acids. V dropped 4 bases and J dropped 4 bases, with 13 bases sitting between them. CDR1 SGHRS and CDR2 YFSETQ come from the germline V gene. CDR3 sequence (DNA): TGCGCCAGCAGCCCGGGGAACACGCCAGATACGCAGTATTTT. Encoded protein: CASSPGNTPDTQYF.

This clonotype was seen ten or more times. The J gene is TRBJ2-7, the V gene TRBV5-1, with TRBD1 matching 10 bases. CDR1 and CDR2 from the germline V gene are SGHRS and YFSETQ. Trimming took 4 bases from V and 3 from J; bases not matched to a gene: 4. This CDR3 comprises 14 residues. The CDR3, as DNA: TGCGCCAGCAGCGGGACAGGGGACCTCTACGAGCAGTACTTC. Translated: CASSGTGDLYEQYF.

This clonotype has a count of ten or more. This chain uses TRBV5-1 with TRBJ2-3; 8 nucleotides agree with TRBD1. Trimming at V came to 2 bases and at J to 3 bases, leaving 2 bases not matched to a gene. Looked up from germline, CDR1 is SGHRS and CDR2 is YFSETQ. The CDR3 covers 14 residues. CDR3 amino acids: CASSFQGATDTQYF. The CDR3 DNA reads TGCGCCAGCAGCTTTCAGGGGGCGACAGATACGCAGTATTTT.

As to this clonotype: This may be a read error: a much more frequent sequence differs by one nucleotide. The chain has TRBV18 and TRBJ2-3; the D is unclear. Trimming took off 9 bases at V and 3 bases at J, with 13 bases between the two ends. The CDR3 is 13 residues long. The germline V gene encodes CDR1 KGHSH and CDR2 LQKENI. The DNA of the CDR3 is TGTGCCAGTCGGCTGGATATTACAGATACGCAGTATTTT. Encoded protein: CASRLDITDTQYF.

This clonotype was picked up many times. The chain recombines TRBV7-2 with TRBJ2-5; perhaps D is TRBD1 or TRBD2 (6 bases each). CDR1 and CDR2 (germline): SGHTA, FQGNSA. The CDR3 has 15 residues. V was cut by 0 bases and J by 5 bases, with 13 bases left in between. The CDR3 DNA reads TGTGCCAGCAGCTTAGCTCGTGGGGGGCCGGAGACCCAGTACTTC. This codes for CASSLARGGPETQYF.

Many counts were recorded for this clonotype. The V and J genes are TRBV5-1 and TRBJ2-7; TRBD1 agrees at 9 bases. V shed 1 base, J shed 0 bases, and the junction held 5 bases outside the gene matches. The germline V gene encodes CDR1 SGHRS and CDR2 YFSETQ. The CDR3 is 16 amino acids. The CDR3 region has the DNA TGCGCCAGCAGCTTGAACCGGGACAGGGCCTCCTACGAGCAGTACTTC. Residues: CASSLNRDRASYEQYF.

This clonotype was seen repeatedly, ten times or more. This sequence joins TRBV9 and TRBJ2-3; 12 nucleotides agree with TRBD2. The CDR3 extends over 16 amino acids. Germline values: CDR1 SGDLS, CDR2 YYNGEE. Losses at the gene ends were 6 bases for V and 5 bases for J; bases not matched to a gene: 10. CDR3 coding DNA: TGTGCCAGCACCCCCGGACTAGCGGGGACTCGAGATACGCAGTATTTT. Translation: CASTPGLAGTRDTQYF. Full variable domain (remainder filled in from reference TRBV9 and TRBJ2-3): DSGVTQTPKHLITATGQRVTLRCSPRSGDLSVYWYQQSLDQGLQFLIQYYNGEERAKGNILERFSAQQFPDLHSELNLSSLELGDSALYFCASTPGLAGTRDTQYFGPGTRLTVL.

This clonotype was recorded at least ten times. The chain has TRBV9 and TRBJ1-2; possible D gene TRBD1, 6 bases. Trimming cost V 3 bases and J 4 bases, with 19 bases left between them. CDR3 length: 16 residues. CDR1 is SGDLS, CDR2 YYNGEE, per germline. Here the CDR3 DNA reads TGTGCCAGCAGCGGTGCCACTCCTACAGGGCCCTATGGCTACACCTTC. Translated, it gives CASSGATPTGPYGYTF.

Ten or more counts support this clonotype. The chain combines TRBV20-1 with TRBJ2-1; a weak D match, TRBD2 (5 bases). The CDR3 sequence is 14 residues long. V lost 6 bases to trimming and J lost 1 base, with 13 bases between them. CDR1 and CDR2 from the germline V gene are DFQATT and SNEGSKA (reference sequence). The CDR3 region is CSASTGISYNEQFF. DNA for the CDR3: TGCAGTGCGTCGACCGGGATTTCCTACAATGAGCAGTTCTTC.

This chain uses TRBV14 with TRBJ2-7; 8 nucleotides agree with TRBD1. There are 15 residues in the CDR3. Germline V gene sequence: CDR1 SGHDN, CDR2 FVKESK. The V segment lost 2 bases and the J segment 1 base; nucleotides outside the gene matches: 4. CDR3 bases: TGTGCCAGCAGCCAACAAACAGGGGGGTCCTACGAGCAGTACTTC. Translating gives CASSQQTGGSYEQYF.

This clonotype was seen at least ten times. The CDR3 sequence is CASGTVNNEQFF. DNA of the CDR3: TGTGCTAGTGGTACAGTGAACAATGAGCAGTTCTTC. V is TRBV12-5 and J is TRBJ2-1; D remains ambiguous. Germline CDR1 reads LGHNT; CDR2 reads FRNRAP. Trimming removed 5 bases at V and 5 bases at J, with 7 bases between. There are 12 residues in the CDR3.

This clonotype was picked up many times. The chain uses TRBV5-5 and TRBJ2-2; D not certain. Germline CDR1 SGHKS, CDR2 YYEKEE (reference sequence). V lost 1 base, J lost 5 bases, and 6 bases lay in between. The CDR3 runs to 13 residues. The CDR3 loop reads CASSLRVTGELFF. CDR3 bases: TGTGCCAGCAGCTTGCGGGTAACCGGGGAGCTGTTTTTT.

The table lists this clonotype with many counts. The chain uses TRBV20-1 and TRBJ1-2; D may be TRBD1 (5 bases). Germline CDR1 is DFQATT and CDR2 is SNEGSKA (reference sequence). Trimming pared 6 bases from V and 2 bases from J, leaving 16 bases between. The CDR3 contains 14 residues. The CDR3 DNA sequence: TGCAGTGCCCGCGGGGGAGCCCTAAACTATGGCTACACCTTC. Protein product: CSARGGALNYGYTF.

This clonotype was observed many times. The chain links TRBV3-1 to TRBJ2-1; TRBD1 matches 9 bases. CDR1 is LGHDT, CDR2 YNNKEL, per germline (reference sequence). Germline trimming cut 7 bases from V and 2 bases from J; bases unmatched to any gene: 3. The CDR3 covers 14 residues. The CDR3 protein is CASMGTGTYNEQFF. CDR3 coding DNA: TGTGCCAGCATGGGGACAGGGACCTACAATGAGCAGTTCTTC.

This clonotype was observed at least ten times. This chain joins TRBV7-9 and TRBJ1-5; D not resolved. Germline-derived CDR1 and CDR2 are SEHNR and FQNEAQ (reference sequence). CDR3 size: 16 residues. V lost 4 bases and J lost 0, with 13 bases in between. The CDR3 coding sequence is TGTGCCAGCAGCTCGCAAGGGCAGGATAGCAATCAGCCCCAGCATTTT. Its translation is CASSSQGQDSNQPQHF.

This clonotype has ten or more counts. The rearrangement links TRBV5-1 to TRBJ1-1; D uncertain. This CDR3 has 14 amino acids. Germline V lookup: CDR1 SGHRS, CDR2 YFSETQ. V shed 2 bases and J shed 1 base, with 9 bases lying between them. The CDR3 here is CASSLSRPNTEAFF. The CDR3 region has the DNA TGCGCCAGCAGCTTATCGAGGCCGAACACTGAAGCTTTCTTT.

This clonotype was detected a few times. The rearrangement joins TRBV3-1 to TRBJ2-1; 10 positions match TRBD2. CDR3 length: 16 amino acids. Per the germline V gene, CDR1 is LGHDT and CDR2 is YNNKEL (reference sequence). V was pared by 4 bases and J by 7 bases, with 10 bases of the junction left unmatched. The DNA of the CDR3 is TGTGCCAGCAGCCCAGCTCTGGGTAGCGGGGGGAATGAGCAGTTCTTC. Protein: CASSPALGSGGNEQFF.